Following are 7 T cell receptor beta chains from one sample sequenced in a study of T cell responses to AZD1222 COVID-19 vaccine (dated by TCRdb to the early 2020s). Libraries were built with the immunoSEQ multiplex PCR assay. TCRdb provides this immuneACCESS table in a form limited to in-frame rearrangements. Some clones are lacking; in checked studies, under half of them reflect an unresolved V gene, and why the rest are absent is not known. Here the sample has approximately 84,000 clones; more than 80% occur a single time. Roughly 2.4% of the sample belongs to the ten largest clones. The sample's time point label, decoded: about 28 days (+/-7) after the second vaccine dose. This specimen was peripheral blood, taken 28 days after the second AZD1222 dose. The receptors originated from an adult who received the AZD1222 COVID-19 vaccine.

CDR3 amino acids: CASSVNRLVANTGELFF. The CDR3 nucleotides are TGTGCCAGCAGCGTTAACCGACTAGTCGCGAACACCGGGGAGCTGTTTTTT. V and J are TRBV9 and TRBJ2-2, with D perhaps matching TRBD2 (6 bases). Germline CDR1 is SGDLS and CDR2 is YYNGEE. This CDR3 has 17 residues. The germline V and J ends were trimmed by 2 bases and 0 bases, with 14 bases remaining between them.

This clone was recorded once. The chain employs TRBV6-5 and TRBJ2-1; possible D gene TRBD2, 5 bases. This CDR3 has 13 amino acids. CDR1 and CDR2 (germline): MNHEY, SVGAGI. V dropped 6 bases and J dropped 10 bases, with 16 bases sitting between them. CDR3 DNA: TGTGCCAGCAGGATTACTGGGGAGAGAGAGCAGTTCTTC. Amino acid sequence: CASRITGEREQFF.

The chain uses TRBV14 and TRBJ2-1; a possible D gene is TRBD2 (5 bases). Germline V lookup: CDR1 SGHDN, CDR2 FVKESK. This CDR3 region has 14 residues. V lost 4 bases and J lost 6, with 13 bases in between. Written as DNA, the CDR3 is TGTGCCAGCAGCCCGAGACTATTGATCAATGAGCAGTTCTTC. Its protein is CASSPRLLINEQFF.

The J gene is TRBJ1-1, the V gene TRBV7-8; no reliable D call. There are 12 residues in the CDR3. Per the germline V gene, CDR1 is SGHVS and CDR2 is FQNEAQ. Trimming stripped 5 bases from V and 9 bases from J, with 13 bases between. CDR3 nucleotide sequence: TGTGCCAGCAGCCCCAGCCTTGAACAAGCTTTCTTT. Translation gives CASSPSLEQAFF.

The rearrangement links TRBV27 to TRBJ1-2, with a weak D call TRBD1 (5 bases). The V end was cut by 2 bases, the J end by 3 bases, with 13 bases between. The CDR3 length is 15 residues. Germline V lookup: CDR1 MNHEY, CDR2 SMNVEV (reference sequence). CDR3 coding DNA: TGTGCCAGCAGTTTACGGCTGGGGCTTGACTATGGCTACACCTTC. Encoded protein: CASSLRLGLDYGYTF.

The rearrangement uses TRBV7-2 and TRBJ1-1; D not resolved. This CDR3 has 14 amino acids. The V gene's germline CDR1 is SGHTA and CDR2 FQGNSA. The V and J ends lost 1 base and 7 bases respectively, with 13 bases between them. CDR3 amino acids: CASSLDIGLGEAFF. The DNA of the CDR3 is TGTGCCAGCAGCTTAGATATAGGGCTGGGTGAAGCTTTCTTT.

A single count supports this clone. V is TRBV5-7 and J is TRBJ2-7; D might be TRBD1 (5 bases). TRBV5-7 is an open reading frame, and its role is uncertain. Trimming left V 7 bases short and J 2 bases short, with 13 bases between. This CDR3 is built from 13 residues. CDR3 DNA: TGTGCCAGCTCAGGGCCCCCTACCTACGAGCAGTACTTC. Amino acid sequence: CASSGPPTYEQYF.